This T cell receptor beta chain was obtained from a study of shared clonotypes between healthy human individuals. Study summary: Per-donor plates numbered three CD4 naive, three CD4 memory, two CD8 naive and one CD8 memory. Study results and limitations: Sampling covered nothing but blood. Tissue TCR repertoires likely differ from those found in blood.

Generated by immunoSEQ multiplex PCR, the TCRdb table keeps only in-frame clones and is missing some. The profile covers roughly 410,000 clones, with around 96% appearing a single time and approximately 0.32% taken by the ten largest. On this clone: Its antigen is currently unknown.

CDR3 length: 15 residues. Germline V CDR1 and CDR2: SNHLY, FYNNEI. The germline V and J ends were trimmed by 0 bases and 3 bases, with 11 bases remaining between them. J is TRBJ2-5 and V is TRBV2; no clear D gene. The clonotype was recovered from a man aged 25-45 years in good health. Sequencing was carried out using memory CD8+ T cells sorted from blood. Regarding subset: CD45RO+ cells pooled with CCR7-negative TemRA cells. The CDR3 DNA follows: TGTGCCAGCAGTGAAGCGCTTTTAAGTGAAGAGACCCAGTACTTC. It is translated as CASSEALLSEETQYF.